This TCR beta chain was retrieved from a study of blood T cell repertoires in COVID-19. The overall study: Sample material is recorded as cDNA or gDNA derived from T cells, B-cell-depleted T cells, or PBMCs.

This clone has a single count. The authors' processing: Reference gene primer amplification in the assay estimated nucleated cell counts. Repertoires were generated with immunoSEQ multiplex PCR, while TCRdb's copy carries only in-frame clones and drops some. V, J and clone size are taken as reported in that table, and D and trimming were inferred from the DNA itself. The sample has approximately 90,000 clones; about nine tenths are singletons. V trimming: 2 bases; J trimming: 0 bases; junction bases outside the gene matches: 7. The germline gives CDR1 SGHRS, CDR2 YFSETQ. This CDR3 region has 16 residues.

The sample taken for sequencing was peripheral blood. The chain uses TRBV5-1 and TRBJ1-1, with 7 positions matching TRBD1. This clonotype was sampled from a man between 60 and 70 years old with acute or convalescent COVID-19. The CDR3 DNA is TGCGCCAGCAGCTTCACAGGGGTAGTCATGAACACTGAAGCTTTCTTT. It translates to CASSFTGVVMNTEAFF.